These 6 T cell receptor beta chains were all obtained from the same sample, sequenced in a study of blood T cell repertoires in COVID-19. The protocol was immunoSEQ multiplex PCR, while the TCRdb copy is restricted to in-frame clones and leaves out a portion. The sample yields roughly 260,000 clones, approximately 91% seen once. Sequenced: peripheral blood. These receptors came from a woman younger than 45 with COVID-19, enrolled during active disease.

In its sample, this clone was seen once. This rearrangement joins TRBV7-2 to TRBJ2-1; 7 bases are shared with TRBD2. Germline-derived CDR1 and CDR2 are SGHTA and FQGNSA. The length of the CDR3 is 15 residues. Trimming took 5 bases from V and 4 from J; bases not matched to a gene: 8. DNA of the CDR3: TGTGCCAGCAGCCTCGGCCTAGCGGATTACAATGAGCAGTTCTTC. Translation gives CASSLGLADYNEQFF.

The gene calls are TRBV7-3 and TRBJ2-1, with a weak D call TRBD1 (5 bases). The CDR3 is made up of 15 amino acids. From germline, CDR1 is SGHTA and CDR2 FQGTGA. V lost 5 bases and J lost 1, with 12 bases in between. The DNA of the CDR3 is TGTGCCAGCAGCGCAAGGGGCGGTTCCTACAATGAGCAGTTCTTC. Translated, it gives CASSARGGSYNEQFF.

The chain employs TRBV27 and TRBJ2-7, with a weak D call TRBD1 (6 bases). The CDR3 contains 14 residues. The germline V gene encodes CDR1 MNHEY and CDR2 SMNVEV (reference sequence). V lost 6 bases to trimming and J lost 0 bases, with 12 bases between them. The CDR3 reads CASSLTGHSYEQYF. CDR3 DNA: TGTGCCAGCAGCCTTACGGGACACTCCTACGAGCAGTACTTC.

The V and J genes are TRBV6-5 and TRBJ2-2, with D perhaps matching TRBD1 (5 bases). Trimming took 6 bases from V and 2 from J, leaving 7 bases between them. The germline V gene has CDR1 MNHEY and CDR2 SVGAGI. This CDR3 spans 13 amino acids. The CDR3 region is CASRDTNTGELFF. The CDR3 coding sequence is TGTGCCAGCAGGGACACAAACACCGGGGAGCTGTTTTTT.

The J gene is TRBJ1-1, the V gene TRBV30; no reliable D call. V was pared by 8 bases and J by 7 bases, with 20 bases between. The V gene's germline CDR1 is GTSNPN and CDR2 SVGIG (reference sequence). The CDR3 length is 13 residues. Here the CDR3 reads CAKHAEDFSEAFF. Written as DNA, the CDR3 is TGTGCCAAACACGCGGAGGATTTCAGTGAAGCTTTCTTT.

V gene TRBV30 combines with J gene TRBJ2-5; a possible D gene is TRBD1 (6 bases). V was cut by 2 bases and J by 6 bases, with 16 bases left in between. CDR1 GTSNPN and CDR2 SVGIG come from the germline V gene (reference sequence). CDR3 length: 14 residues. Here the CDR3 DNA reads TGTGCCTGGAGTATAACAGGGACGGAGAAGACCCAGTACTTC. Protein: CAWSITGTEKTQYF.